A single sample is the source of the 9 T cell receptor beta chains below, sequenced in a study of blood T cell repertoires in COVID-19. This table comes from immunoSEQ multiplex PCR, and its TCRdb copy is limited to in-frame clones, with some not included. This table holds just under 65,000 clones, around 76% found once. The sequenced sample consisted of peripheral blood. These receptors all stem from a human donor in a cohort sampled during active COVID-19.

A single count supports this clone. The chain is built from TRBV7-8 and TRBJ1-2; 10 bases map to TRBD1. With V trimmed by 5 bases and J by 9 bases, 3 bases remained unmatched. There are 12 residues in the CDR3. From germline, CDR1 is SGHVS and CDR2 FQNEAQ. CDR3 region: CASSLGQGSYTF. The CDR3 DNA follows: TGTGCCAGCAGCCTGGGACAGGGGAGCTACACCTTC.

This clone has a single count. This chain uses TRBV29-1 with TRBJ2-5, with TRBD2 identical over 14 bases. This CDR3 has 16 amino acids. In germline, CDR1 is SQVTM, CDR2 ANQGSEA. With 6 bases clipped from V and 5 bases from J, the junction kept 11 bases outside the gene matches. The chain's CDR3 is CSVPRTSGGRGETQYF. The CDR3 DNA follows: TGCAGCGTCCCGAGGACTAGCGGGGGGCGCGGGGAGACCCAGTACTTC.

This chain links TRBV21-1 with TRBJ2-7; TRBD1 is the table's D call and was not checked against the DNA. TRBV21-1 is labeled a pseudogene. This CDR3 region has 12 residues. The CDR3 here is CASGQGAREQYF. In nucleotides, the CDR3 is TGTGCCAGCGGACAGGGGGCACGGGAGCAGTACTTC.

The chain links TRBV12-5 to TRBJ2-3; TRBD1 aligns across 7 bases. Trimming removed 1 base from V and 4 bases from J; junction bases left unmatched: 2. From germline, CDR1 is LGHNT and CDR2 FRNRAP. The CDR3 spans 14 residues. The CDR3 loop reads CASGLGDRADTQYF. The CDR3 DNA reads TGTGCTAGTGGTTTGGGAGACAGGGCAGATACGCAGTATTTT.

This sequence joins TRBV14 and TRBJ2-5, with 8 positions matching TRBD2. The CDR3 is 15 amino acids. Germline loops: CDR1 SGHDN, CDR2 FVKESK. Unmatched junction bases numbered 8, after V lost 3 bases and J lost 5 bases. The CDR3 nucleotides are TGTGCCAGCAGCCACGGGGGAGCGGGGGAGGAGACCCAGTACTTC. Protein product: CASSHGGAGEETQYF. Using reference TRBV14 and TRBJ2-5 for the parts outside the CDR3, the full variable domain is EAGVTQFPSHSVIEKGQTVTLRCDPISGHDNLYWYRRVMGKEIKFLLHFVKESKQDESGMPNNRFLAERTGGTYSTLKVQPAELEDSGVYFCASSHGGAGEETQYFGPGTRLLVL.

V is TRBV7-9 and J is TRBJ1-1; possible D gene TRBD1, 5 bases. Germline V lookup: CDR1 SEHNR, CDR2 FQNEAQ (reference sequence). Trimming cost V 1 base and J 7 bases, with 13 bases left between them. CDR3 length: 14 residues. CDR3 protein: CASSLGDGGIEAFF. The CDR3 DNA reads TGTGCCAGCAGCTTAGGTGACGGGGGTATTGAAGCTTTCTTT.

The chain employs TRBV29-1 and TRBJ2-3, with D possibly matching TRBD2 (7 bases). Germline values: CDR1 SQVTM, CDR2 ANQGSEA. The CDR3 has 13 residues. V lost 7 bases and J 5 bases, leaving 16 bases between the germline ends. CDR3 protein: CSAPGGGGDTQYF. Here the CDR3 DNA reads TGCAGCGCCCCTGGCGGGGGCGGAGATACGCAGTATTTT.

The chain carries TRBV23-1 and TRBJ2-2; 7 bases are a match to TRBD1. TRBV23-1 is an ORF for which the function is uncertain. The V gene end was trimmed by 3 bases and the J gene end by 4 bases; junction bases not matched to a gene: 8. CDR3 size: 16 residues. In DNA form, the CDR3 reads TGCGCCAGCAGTCAGTCTCGACAGGGCGGCACCGGGGAGCTGTTTTTT. Amino acid sequence: CASSQSRQGGTGELFF.

This clone was recorded at least ten times. V usage is TRBV29-1 and J usage is TRBJ1-2; the match to TRBD1 covers 9 bases. Trimming at V came to 5 bases and at J to 7 bases, leaving 8 bases not matched to a gene. Germline V gene lookup returns CDR1 SQVTM and CDR2 ANQGSEA. The CDR3 loop spans 13 amino acids. CDR3 in DNA: TGCAGCGTTAGCACGGGACAGGGCTTTGGCTACACCTTC. Amino acids: CSVSTGQGFGYTF.